This T cell receptor beta chain comes out of a study of PD-1 blockade in classical Hodgkin lymphoma. Relapses following autologous stem cell transplantation were seen in all patients, with brentuximab vedotin exposure varying. The germline V gene encodes CDR1 LNHDA and CDR2 SQIVND (reference sequence). V lost 6 bases and J lost 4, with 13 bases in between. This CDR3 is 14 amino acids long. Of note for this clone: Its antigen is unknown.

General study results and limits: TCR diversity rose significantly by C4D1 in CD4+ but not CD8+ cells. Patients who responded completely had about the same baseline diversity as newly diagnosed patients. Baseline TCR diversity was reportedly lower in newly diagnosed patients than in healthy donors. It was reported as lower still in relapsed/refractory patients.

TCRdb keeps only in-frame clones here, not all; method: immunoSEQ multiplex PCR. The sample lists 75,000 to 100,000 clones, roughly 83% occurring once. The V gene is TRBV19, the J gene TRBJ1-3, with D possibly being TRBD1 (5 bases). The clonotype originates from a human donor with classical Hodgkin lymphoma. The source material was peripheral blood mononuclear cells (PBMCs), sampled at baseline. The CDR3 sequence is CASSLQGAGNTIYF. In DNA form, the CDR3 reads TGTGCCAGTAGCCTACAAGGGGCAGGAAACACCATATATTTT.